This TCR beta chain was found in a study of blood T cell repertoires in COVID-19. Study overall: The United States, Italy and Spain were the sources of the acute and convalescent COVID-19 samples.

The V end lost 6 bases, the J end lost 5 bases, and 20 bases lay between the germline ends. Germline assignment: CDR1 MNHEY and CDR2 SVGAGI. The CDR3 is made up of 15 amino acids. Authors' methods: Amplification of reference gene primers was used by the study to estimate nucleated cell counts. Assay: immunoSEQ multiplex PCR; the TCRdb copy retains only in-frame clones and omits some. D and trimming were read from the DNA, whereas the V and J calls and clone size are those reported in that table. This table has about 260,000 clones, approximately 89% appearing once. This receptor was taken from an older woman with COVID-19, enrolled during active disease. Sequences were obtained from peripheral blood. The V call is TRBV6-5, the J call TRBJ2-7; D possibly corresponds to TRBD2 (6 bases). Here the CDR3 DNA reads TGTGCCAGCAGCCGACGCTTACTAGCAGTCCACGAGCAGTACTTC. It translates to CASSRRLLAVHEQYF.